Listed here are 8 T cell receptor beta chains from one sample, sequenced in a study of blood T cell repertoires in COVID-19. Sequencing was performed with immunoSEQ multiplex PCR; in TCRdb, only in-frame clones are kept and a portion is missing. The table lists 250,000 to 350,000 clones, 88% of them singletons. The sequenced material came from peripheral blood. The receptors originated from a woman aged 25 to 39 with COVID-19, enrolled during active disease.

The chain recombines TRBV14 with TRBJ2-2, with a tentative D call TRBD2 (5 bases). Germline V CDR1 and CDR2: SGHDN, FVKESK. CDR3 length equals 15 residues. V was trimmed by 6 bases and J by 1 base, leaving 12 bases between them. The CDR3 is CASRDADWNTGELFF. The CDR3 nucleotides read TGTGCCAGCAGGGATGCGGACTGGAACACCGGGGAGCTGTTTTTT.

The chain has TRBV6-1 and TRBJ1-3; weak D call: TRBD1 (5 bases). The germline gives CDR1 MNHNS, CDR2 SASEGT. V was pared by 0 bases and J by 10 bases, with 10 bases between. The CDR3 runs to 13 residues. DNA for the CDR3: TGTGCCAGCAGTGAAGCAGGGGTCGTGACCATATATTTT. Its translation is CASSEAGVVTIYF.

J is TRBJ2-1 and V is TRBV15; 7 bases are shared with TRBD1. In germline, CDR1 is LNHNV, CDR2 YYDKDF (reference sequence). This CDR3 region has 17 residues. Unmatched junction bases numbered 10, after V lost 0 bases and J lost 5 bases. The chain's CDR3 is CATSRDQVTGKNNEQFF. In DNA form, the CDR3 reads TGTGCCACCAGCAGAGATCAAGTGACAGGGAAGAACAATGAGCAGTTCTTC.

The gene calls are TRBV28 and TRBJ2-4; 9 nucleotides align to TRBD1. CDR1 is MDHEN and CDR2 is SYDVKM in the germline V gene. The CDR3 has 15 amino acids. V shed 7 bases, J shed 8 bases, and the junction held 12 bases outside the gene matches. The CDR3 sequence is CASKQPGTGRDIQYF. The DNA for the CDR3 is TGTGCCAGCAAGCAACCCGGGACAGGGAGGGACATTCAGTACTTC.

CDR3 sequence (DNA): TGCAGCGTACCCACAGGTGGTGATACGCAGTATTTT. Translated, it gives CSVPTGGDTQYF. The gene calls are TRBV29-1 and TRBJ2-3; TRBD1 might be the D (5 bases). The CDR3 consists of 12 residues. The germline gives CDR1 SQVTM, CDR2 ANQGSEA. V lost 6 bases and J lost 6, with 13 bases in between.

This clone was recorded a few times. The chain uses TRBV11-2 and TRBJ2-7; 10 bases align to TRBD2. V lost 5 bases and J lost 8; bases outside the gene matches: 9. CDR1 is SGHAT and CDR2 is FQNNGV in the germline V gene. The CDR3 totals 14 residues. CDR3 coding DNA: TGTGCCAGCAGCCCGGGACTAGCGCGCTCCAAGCAGTACTTC. It specifies CASSPGLARSKQYF.

The rearrangement uses TRBV18 and TRBJ1-5; maybe TRBD1 (5 bases). Trimming stripped 2 bases from V and 7 bases from J, with 9 bases between. From germline, CDR1 is KGHSH and CDR2 LQKENI. The CDR3 runs to 13 residues. CDR3 in amino acids: CASSPGAEQPQHF. CDR3 in DNA: TGTGCCAGCTCACCAGGGGCAGAGCAGCCCCAGCATTTT.

The rearrangement uses TRBV7-2 and TRBJ2-7; D is possibly TRBD2 (5 bases). Germline CDR1 and CDR2: SGHTA and FQGNSA. V gave up 2 bases and J gave up 1 base, with 9 bases separating them. This CDR3 is built from 14 residues. The CDR3 nucleotides are TGTGCCAGCAGCTTAAACTCGGGGTCCTACGAGCAGTACTTC. Its translation: CASSLNSGSYEQYF.